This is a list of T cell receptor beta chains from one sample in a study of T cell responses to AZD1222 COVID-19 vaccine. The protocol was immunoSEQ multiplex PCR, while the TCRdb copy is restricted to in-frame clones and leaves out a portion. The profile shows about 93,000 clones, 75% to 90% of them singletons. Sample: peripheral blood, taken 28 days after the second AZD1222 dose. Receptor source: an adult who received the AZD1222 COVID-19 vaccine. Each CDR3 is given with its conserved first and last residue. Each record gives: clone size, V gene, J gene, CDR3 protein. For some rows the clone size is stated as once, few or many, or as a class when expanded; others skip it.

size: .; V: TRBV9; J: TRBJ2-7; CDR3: CASSVEPAHSYEQYF
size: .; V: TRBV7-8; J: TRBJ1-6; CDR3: CASSRAQWGGNSPLHF
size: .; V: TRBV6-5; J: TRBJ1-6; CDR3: CASSLGTGVSPLHF
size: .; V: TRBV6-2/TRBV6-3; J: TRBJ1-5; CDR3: CASSYSRQTSNQPQHF
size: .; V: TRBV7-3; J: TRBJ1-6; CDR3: CASSNSGTGASPLHF
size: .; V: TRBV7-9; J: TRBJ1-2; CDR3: CASSLAGTAYGYTF
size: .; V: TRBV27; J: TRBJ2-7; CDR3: CASSLNRISYEQYF
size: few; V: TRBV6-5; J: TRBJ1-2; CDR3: CASTSGSRYGYTF
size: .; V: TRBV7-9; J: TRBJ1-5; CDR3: CASSLSTGLNQPQHF
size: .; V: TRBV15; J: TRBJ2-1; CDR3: CATSRWGQLSYNEQFF
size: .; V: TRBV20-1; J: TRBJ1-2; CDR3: CSATRIGGYTF
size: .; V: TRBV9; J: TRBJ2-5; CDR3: CASSVEGVETQYF
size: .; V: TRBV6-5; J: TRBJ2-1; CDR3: CASSYSMTIDEQFF
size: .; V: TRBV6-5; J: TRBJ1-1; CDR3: CASREGQLNTEAFF
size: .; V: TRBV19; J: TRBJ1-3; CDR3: CASSTTAGNTIYF
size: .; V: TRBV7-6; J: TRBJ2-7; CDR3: CASSSVPGSEQYF
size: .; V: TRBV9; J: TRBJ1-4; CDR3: CASSVGLGAAFTEKLFF
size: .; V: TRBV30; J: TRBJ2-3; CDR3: CACSGGFTDTQYF
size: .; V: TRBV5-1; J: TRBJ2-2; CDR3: CASSFGTSPGELFF
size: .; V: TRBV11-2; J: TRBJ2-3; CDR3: CASLASGGRLDTQYF
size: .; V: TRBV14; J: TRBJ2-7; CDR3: CASSQGWGQSTGEQYF
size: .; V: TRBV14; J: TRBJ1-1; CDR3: CASSQTLNTEAFF
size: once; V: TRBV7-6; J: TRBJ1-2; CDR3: CASSLGGNYGYTF
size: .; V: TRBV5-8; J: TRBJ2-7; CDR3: CASSPRIAGSYEQYF
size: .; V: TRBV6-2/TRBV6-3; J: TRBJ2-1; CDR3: CASSYYAGLAGGTQFF
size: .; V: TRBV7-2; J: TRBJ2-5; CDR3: CASSLGGLAGTQYF
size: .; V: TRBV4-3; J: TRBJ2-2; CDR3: CASSQDNGGLAKAGELFF
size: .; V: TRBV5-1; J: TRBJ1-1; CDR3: CASSSSGVDTEAFF
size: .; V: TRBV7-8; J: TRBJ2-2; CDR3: CASSSVSGELFF
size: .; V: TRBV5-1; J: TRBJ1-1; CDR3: CASSLQGMNTEAFF
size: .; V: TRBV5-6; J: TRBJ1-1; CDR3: CASSSGGSGGTEAFF
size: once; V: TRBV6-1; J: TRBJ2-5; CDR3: CASSESPSGTQYF